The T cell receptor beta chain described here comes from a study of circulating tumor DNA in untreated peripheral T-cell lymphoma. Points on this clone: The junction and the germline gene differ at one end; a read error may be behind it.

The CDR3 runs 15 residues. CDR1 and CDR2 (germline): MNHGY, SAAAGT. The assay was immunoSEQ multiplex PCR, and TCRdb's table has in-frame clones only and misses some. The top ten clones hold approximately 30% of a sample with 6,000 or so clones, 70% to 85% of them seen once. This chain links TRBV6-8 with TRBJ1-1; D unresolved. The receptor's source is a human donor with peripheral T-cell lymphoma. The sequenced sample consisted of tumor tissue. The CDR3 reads CAISGQDIMNTEAFF. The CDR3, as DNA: TGTGCCATCAGTGGTCAGGATATAATGAACACTGAAGCTTTCTTT.